The 26 T cell receptor beta chains in this list originate from one sample, sequenced in a study of T cell responses to AZD1222 COVID-19 vaccine. Assay: immunoSEQ multiplex PCR; the TCRdb copy retains only in-frame clones and omits some. Of over 100,000 clones in the sample, 80% to 90% were seen once. Sequences were derived from peripheral blood, sampled on day 0 of AZD1222 vaccination. All receptors derive from an adult in good health.

The V gene is TRBV6-2 or TRBV6-3, the J gene TRBJ1-4; the D is unclear. Trimming removed 5 bases at V and 5 bases at J, with 15 bases between. Germline CDR1 reads MNHEY; CDR2 reads SVGEGT. The CDR3 loop spans 15 amino acids. CDR3 loop: CASSLLGTPNEKLFF. The CDR3, as DNA: TGTGCCAGCAGTCTACTCGGAACCCCGAATGAAAAACTGTTTTTT.

The V call is TRBV5-1, the J call TRBJ1-2, with D maybe TRBD1 (6 bases). The germline V gene has CDR1 SGHRS and CDR2 YFSETQ. This CDR3 comprises 15 residues. V was cut by 4 bases and J by 6 bases, with 19 bases left in between. The CDR3 sequence is CASSAQGTGIDGYTF. CDR3 coding DNA: TGCGCCAGCAGCGCACAGGGTACCGGGATAGATGGCTACACCTTC.

The CDR3 coding sequence is TGTGCCAGCAGTTGGGACAGTTCTGGAAACACCATATATTTT. It encodes CASSWDSSGNTIYF. The chain carries TRBV27 and TRBJ1-3; TRBD1 matches at 7 bases. Germline V CDR1 and CDR2: MNHEY, SMNVEV (reference sequence). Trimming at V came to 4 bases and at J to 1 base, leaving 1 base not matched to a gene. The CDR3 consists of 14 residues.

This clone was seen more than once but under ten times. This chain uses TRBV29-1 with TRBJ1-1; no definite D call. The CDR3 is 13 amino acids. CDR1 and CDR2 (germline): SQVTM, ANQGSEA. Between the trimmed V and J ends, which lost 6 bases and 5 bases, there was a span of 16 bases. CDR3 bases: TGCAGCGTCATACCCGATGGACGGACTGAAGCTTTCTTT. Protein sequence: CSVIPDGRTEAFF.

The chain joins TRBV3-1 (or the pseudogene TRBV3-2) to TRBJ2-7; 10 positions match TRBD2. Looked up from germline, CDR1 is LGHDT and CDR2 is YNNKEL (reference sequence). V gave up 4 bases and J gave up 1 base; unmatched junction bases: 1. The CDR3 is 14 amino acids. CDR3 region: CASSPAGGSYEQYF. The CDR3 region has the DNA TGTGCCAGCAGCCCAGCGGGGGGGTCCTACGAGCAGTACTTC.

This chain uses TRBV13 with TRBJ1-1, with D tentatively TRBD1 (5 bases). Germline lookup yields CDR1 PRHDT and CDR2 FYEKMQ (reference sequence). Trimming removed 3 bases at V and 2 bases at J, with 13 bases between. CDR3 size: 15 residues. The CDR3 here is CASSLEGHSNTEAFF. The CDR3 DNA follows: TGTGCCAGCAGCTTGGAGGGGCACAGCAACACTGAAGCTTTCTTT. The full variable domain, completed using reference TRBV13 and TRBJ1-1, is AAGVIQSPRHLIKEKRETATLKCYPIPRHDTVYWYQQGPGQDPQFLISFYEKMQSDKGSIPDRFSAQQFSDYHSELNMSSLELGDSALYFCASSLEGHSNTEAFFGQGTRLTVV.

This chain connects TRBV7-8 to TRBJ2-5; 8 bases are shared with TRBD2. V lost 6 bases, J lost 1 base, and 13 bases stayed unmatched. Germline CDR1 and CDR2: SGHVS and FQNEAQ. The CDR3 loop spans 17 amino acids. The CDR3 region is CASRNSLARGAQETQYF. The DNA for the CDR3 is TGTGCCAGCAGGAATAGTCTAGCGCGGGGGGCCCAAGAGACCCAGTACTTC.

The CDR3 here is CASSLEAGGIYEQYF. DNA for the CDR3: TGTGCCAGCAGCTTAGAGGCAGGGGGCATCTACGAGCAGTACTTC. The chain couples TRBV7-9 to TRBJ2-7; 8 nucleotides line up with TRBD1. V dropped 1 base and J dropped 3; count of bases not matched to a gene: 5. This CDR3 comprises 15 residues. CDR1 is SEHNR and CDR2 is FQNEAQ in the germline V gene (reference sequence).

V gene TRBV5-1 combines with J gene TRBJ2-7, with 7 bases identical to TRBD1. Germline CDR1 is SGHRS and CDR2 is YFSETQ. This CDR3 is 17 amino acids long. The ends lost 5 bases at V and 3 bases at J; junction bases unmatched: 17. This CDR3 reads CASSPGTAVYQFYEQYF. The CDR3 DNA sequence: TGCGCCAGCAGTCCTGGGACAGCTGTCTACCAATTCTACGAGCAGTACTTC. The full variable domain, in which reference TRBV5-1 and TRBJ2-7 provide the parts outside the CDR3, is KAGVTQTPRYLIKTRGQQVTLSCSPISGHRSVSWYQQTPGQGLQFLFEYFSETQRNKGNFPGRFSGRQFSNSRSEMNVSTLELGDSALYLCASSPGTAVYQFYEQYFGPGTRLTVT.

The V and J genes are TRBV7-9 and TRBJ1-3, with D possibly TRBD1 on 5 matching bases. The V gene's germline CDR1 is SEHNR and CDR2 FQNEAQ (reference sequence). This CDR3 has 15 residues. The V gene lost 0 bases and the J gene lost 2 bases, with 8 bases spanning the gap. This CDR3 is CASSLAGETGNTIYF. DNA for the CDR3: TGTGCCAGCAGCTTAGCAGGGGAAACTGGAAACACCATATATTTT.

The chain employs TRBV6-2 or TRBV6-3 and TRBJ2-1; 9 positions agree with TRBD2. The J segment lost 8 bases and the V segment lost 2 bases, leaving 7 bases of the junction unmatched. This CDR3 is 15 amino acids long. The germline V gene encodes CDR1 MNHEY and CDR2 SVGEGT. As DNA, the CDR3 is TGTGCCAGCAGTTACGGCGGGAGGGCCACCGATGAGCAGTTCTTC. It specifies CASSYGGRATDEQFF.

The chain is built from TRBV11-2 and TRBJ2-7; 7 bases match TRBD2. V lost 0 bases to trimming and J lost 3 bases; unmatched junction nucleotides: 5. Germline CDR1 reads SGHAT; CDR2 reads FQNNGV. The CDR3 spans 15 residues. The CDR3 loop is CASSLELAPRYEQYF. CDR3 coding DNA: TGTGCCAGCAGCTTAGAACTAGCGCCCCGCTACGAGCAGTACTTC.

This clone was observed a few times. This rearrangement joins TRBV3-1 (or the pseudogene TRBV3-2) to TRBJ2-1; the D call may be TRBD1 or TRBD2 (5 bases each). The CDR3 is made up of 17 amino acids. CDR1 is LGHDT and CDR2 is YNNKEL in the germline V gene (reference sequence). V was cut by 2 bases and J by 3 bases, with 17 bases left in between. The CDR3 region is CASSQLTPGTNYNEQFF. CDR3 DNA sequence: TGTGCCAGCAGCCAATTAACCCCGGGGACCAACTACAATGAGCAGTTCTTC.

This chain links TRBV7-2 with TRBJ2-2; TRBD1 matches 9 bases. The CDR3 totals 16 residues. V shed 5 bases, J shed 1 base, and the junction held 5 bases outside the gene matches. Germline V gene sequence: CDR1 SGHTA, CDR2 FQGNSA. CDR3 nucleotides: TGTGCCAGCAGCCTAAGACAGGGGGTGAACACCGGGGAGCTGTTTTTT. It encodes CASSLRQGVNTGELFF.

Only a few counts were recorded for this clone. The chain has TRBV27 and TRBJ2-2; D possibly corresponds to TRBD1 (6 bases). The V and J ends lost 5 bases and 3 bases respectively, with 13 bases between them. The CDR3 loop spans 15 amino acids. Per the germline V gene, CDR1 is MNHEY and CDR2 is SMNVEV (reference sequence). DNA for the CDR3: TGTGCCAGCAGTCCGGACAGTTCGTACACCGGGGAGCTGTTTTTT. It translates to CASSPDSSYTGELFF.

The chain recombines TRBV4-2 with TRBJ2-5; 7 bases are shared with TRBD2. With 5 bases clipped from V and 4 bases from J, the junction kept 7 bases outside the gene matches. This CDR3 comprises 14 residues. Germline lookup yields CDR1 LGHNA and CDR2 YNFKEQ. For the CDR3, the DNA is TGTGCCAGCAGCGGGGGGGGGTCGCGAGAGACCCAGTACTTC. It translates to CASSGGGSRETQYF.

A single count supports this clone. The chain links TRBV28 to TRBJ2-1; TRBD2 agrees at 10 bases. V shed 6 bases, J shed 0 bases, and the junction held 14 bases outside the gene matches. CDR3 length: 19 amino acids. Looked up from germline, CDR1 is MDHEN and CDR2 is SYDVKM. The CDR3: CASSPGRTSGTSSYNEQFF. The CDR3 coding sequence is TGTGCCAGCAGCCCCGGGAGGACTAGCGGAACGAGCTCCTACAATGAGCAGTTCTTC.

V usage is TRBV6-5 and J usage is TRBJ1-1; D might be TRBD1 (5 bases). Trimming shortened V by 8 bases and J by 4 bases, and 17 bases separated the two germline ends. The CDR3 is 14 amino acids. Germline V gene data show CDR1 as MNHEY and CDR2 as SVGAGI. The chain's CDR3 is CASADRLIRTEAFF. DNA of the CDR3: TGTGCCAGCGCCGACAGACTCATACGCACTGAAGCTTTCTTT.

This clone was picked up one time. The V call is TRBV27, the J call TRBJ2-3, with D possibly TRBD1 on 7 matching bases. V was cut by 5 bases and J by 8 bases, with 23 bases left in between. CDR3 length: 16 amino acids. The germline V gene has CDR1 MNHEY and CDR2 SMNVEV (reference sequence). CDR3 sequence: CASSRSWDGGGLTQYF. As DNA, the CDR3 is TGTGCCAGCAGTCGATCCTGGGACGGAGGGGGCCTTACGCAGTATTTT.

The genes are TRBV10-3 and TRBJ2-3; D is perhaps TRBD2 (5 bases). Germline CDR1 is ENHRY and CDR2 is SYGVKD. V dropped 8 bases and J dropped 9 bases, with 9 bases sitting between them. CDR3 size: 10 residues. In nucleotides, the CDR3 is TGTGCCATCGGAGGCGGAACGCAGTATTTT. It translates to CAIGGGTQYF.

This clone was seen once. V and J are TRBV28 and TRBJ1-4; 7 bases match TRBD1. Germline V CDR1 and CDR2: MDHEN, SYDVKM. The V gene end was trimmed by 5 bases and the J gene end by 5 bases; junction bases not matched to a gene: 8. This CDR3 is 15 amino acids long. This chain's CDR3 is CASSTYRGTNEKLFF. CDR3 nucleotides: TGTGCCAGCAGTACCTACAGGGGAACGAATGAAAAACTGTTTTTT.

The genes are TRBV11-2 and TRBJ1-4; unclear D gene. The CDR3 loop spans 15 amino acids. Germline values: CDR1 SGHAT, CDR2 FQNNGV. Trimming removed 0 bases at V and 8 bases at J, with 13 bases between. The CDR3 here is CASSLDASLGEKLFF. The CDR3 region has the DNA TGTGCCAGCAGCTTAGATGCCTCCCTGGGGGAAAAACTGTTTTTT.

The chain carries TRBV9 and TRBJ2-1; D is unclear. Germline V gene sequence: CDR1 SGDLS, CDR2 YYNGEE. With 3 bases removed from V and 8 bases from J, the gap between germline ends came to 12 bases. The CDR3 covers 13 residues. The CDR3 DNA sequence: TGTGCCAGCAGCGCCACCGTAGTGGATGAGCAGTTCTTC. Protein product: CASSATVVDEQFF.

The V gene is TRBV7-2, the J gene TRBJ1-5; 8 bases are a match to TRBD1. Germline lookup yields CDR1 SGHTA and CDR2 FQGNSA. The V and J ends lost 1 base and 2 bases, in that order; junction bases with no gene match: 7. This CDR3 has 17 residues. CDR3 in DNA: TGTGCCAGCAGCTTAGGGGGAGACAGGGGCGGCAATCAGCCCCAGCATTTT. It encodes CASSLGGDRGGNQPQHF.

J is TRBJ2-5 and V is TRBV28, with 8 bases fitting TRBD1. After removal of 4 bases from V and 1 base from J, the junction contained 8 bases not matched to a gene. Germline V gene data show CDR1 as MDHEN and CDR2 as SYDVKM. This CDR3 is built from 16 residues. The CDR3 is CASSWGTGGIQETQYF. The CDR3, as DNA: TGTGCCAGCAGTTGGGGAACAGGGGGTATCCAAGAGACCCAGTACTTC.

This chain joins TRBV5-1 and TRBJ2-7, with TRBD1 matching 7 bases. V dropped 3 bases and J dropped 5; count of bases not matched to a gene: 11. The germline CDR1 and CDR2 sequences are SGHRS and YFSETQ. This CDR3 spans 15 amino acids. The CDR3 region has the DNA TGCGCCAGCAGCTCAACAGGGGCATCCAAGAACGAGCAGTACTTC. It specifies CASSSTGASKNEQYF.